The 15 T cell receptor beta chains below were found in one sample sequenced in a study of T cells in Graves' hyperthyroidism and ophthalmopathy. The source material, RNA transcripts, was used to amplify TCR beta CDR3 regions. The HTBI set primed first-round TCR CDR3 RT-PCR. MiXCR, applied by TCRdb to the multiplex PCR reads, yields one record per CDR3 protein. The data show more than 600,000 distinct CDR3 sequences, with 16% seen just once and under 8.5% held by the top ten. The sample comprised blood. Source of these receptors: a man aged 18-30 years with Graves' hyperthyroidism.

This clonotype showed up many times. This rearrangement joins TRBV30 to TRBJ1-1; a possible D gene is TRBD1 (5 bases). Per germline, CDR1 GTSNPN and CDR2 SVGIG (reference sequence). Trimming took off 1 base at V and 1 base at J, with 7 bases between the two ends. This CDR3 has 13 residues. The CDR3 reads CAWSEGRNTEAFF. The CDR3 DNA is TGTGCCTGGAGTGAGGGACGGAACACTGAAGCTTTCTTT.

This clonotype was counted at least ten times. This rearrangement joins TRBV20-1 to TRBJ2-1; D gene ambiguous. Trimming stripped 0 bases from V and 4 bases from J, with 10 bases between. CDR3 length equals 14 residues. CDR1 is DFQATT and CDR2 is SNEGSKA in the germline V gene (reference sequence). CDR3 region: CSAREGGDYNEQFF. CDR3 coding DNA: TGCAGTGCTAGAGAGGGCGGAGATTACAATGAGCAGTTCTTC.

This clonotype was seen many times. The chain recombines TRBV24-1 with TRBJ2-2; D may be TRBD2 (6 bases). The CDR3 is made up of 16 amino acids. The V end lost 3 bases, the J end lost 3 bases, and 13 bases lay between the germline ends. From germline, CDR1 is KGHDR and CDR2 SFDVKD. Written as DNA, the CDR3 is TGTGCCACCAGTGATCCCCGGGACTTCGACACCGGGGAGCTGTTTTTT. Residues: CATSDPRDFDTGELFF.

The chain couples TRBV6-2 or TRBV6-3 to TRBJ2-3; a weak D match, TRBD1 (6 bases). Germline assignment: CDR1 MNHEY and CDR2 SVGEGT. This CDR3 has 15 residues. V was cut by 2 bases and J by 3 bases, with 12 bases left in between. The CDR3 bases are TGTGCCAGCAGTTACGGCCAGGGGAAGACAGATACGCAGTATTTT. This sequence encodes CASSYGQGKTDTQYF.

This clonotype was recorded many times. This rearrangement joins TRBV7-9 to TRBJ1-2; 7 nucleotides agree with TRBD1. The germline V gene has CDR1 SEHNR and CDR2 FQNEAQ (reference sequence). The CDR3 has 15 residues. With V trimmed by 5 bases and J by 3 bases, 9 bases remained unmatched. The CDR3 nucleotides are TGTGCCAGCAGCATCAGCCCCGGACAGGACTATGGCTACACCTTC. As protein: CASSISPGQDYGYTF.

The chain recombines TRBV4-3 with TRBJ2-7, with a weak D call TRBD1 (6 bases). The CDR3 length is 14 residues. The germline CDR1 and CDR2 sequences are LGHNA and YSLEER. V was cut by 0 bases and J by 1 base, with 7 bases left in between. The DNA for the CDR3 is TGCGCCAGCAGCCAAGAGGACAGTTCCTACGAGCAGTACTTC. Translating it yields CASSQEDSSYEQYF.

This clonotype was seen at least ten times. V is TRBV20-1 and J is TRBJ2-7; the D is unclear. Trimming removed 0 bases from V and 4 bases from J, with 16 bases in between. Looked up from germline, CDR1 is DFQATT and CDR2 is SNEGSKA (reference sequence). The length of the CDR3 is 15 residues. The CDR3 DNA reads as TGCAGTGCTAGAGATCCGGGCGGACCTTCTTACGAGCAGTACTTC. Translation: CSARDPGGPSYEQYF.

This clonotype has more than one count but fewer than ten. V is TRBV24-1 and J is TRBJ1-6, with a possible D match to TRBD1 (6 bases). V dropped 3 bases and J dropped 4 bases, with 30 bases sitting between them. Germline values: CDR1 KGHDR, CDR2 SFDVKD. The CDR3 is 22 residues long. CDR3 sequence: CATSDLPLPGQPRKKYNSPLHF. CDR3 in DNA: TGTGCCACCAGTGATCTACCTTTACCGGGACAACCAAGAAAAAAGTATAATTCACCCCTCCACTTT.

There are a few counts of this clonotype. The chain combines TRBV7-8 with TRBJ2-7; 10 positions match TRBD1. The CDR3 runs to 15 residues. Germline CDR1 reads SGHVS; CDR2 reads FQNEAQ. V lost 1 base, J lost 4 bases, and 4 bases stayed unmatched. Here the CDR3 reads CASSLEGQGIYEQYF. CDR3 bases: TGTGCCAGCAGCTTAGAGGGACAGGGGATATACGAGCAGTACTTC.

This clonotype appeared a few times. The V call is TRBV27, the J call TRBJ2-3; 9 nucleotides align to TRBD1. With 6 bases clipped from V and 8 bases from J, the junction kept 9 bases outside the gene matches. Germline V gives CDR1 MNHEY, CDR2 SMNVEV (reference sequence). The CDR3 is 14 residues long. In DNA form, the CDR3 reads TGTGCCAGCAGCCCCGGACAGGGGTCAGGTACGCAGTATTTT. This gives the protein CASSPGQGSGTQYF.

This clonotype was seen repeatedly, ten times or more. The chain employs TRBV29-1 and TRBJ1-1; 10 bases are a match to TRBD1. Trimming cost V 5 bases and J 6 bases; bases outside gene matches: 9. The CDR3 has 14 residues. In germline, CDR1 is SQVTM, CDR2 ANQGSEA. The CDR3: CSVLTGGGFSEAFF. DNA for the CDR3: TGCAGCGTTCTGACAGGGGGCGGTTTTTCTGAAGCTTTCTTT. Filled out from reference TRBV29-1 and TRBJ1-1, the complete variable domain reads SAVISQKPSRDICQRGTSLTIQCQVDSQVTMMFWYRQQPGQSLTLIATANQGSEATYESGFVIDKFPISRPNLTFSTLTVSNMSPEDSSIYLCSVLTGGGFSEAFFGQGTRLTVV.

This sequence joins TRBV12-5 and TRBJ1-3, with D possibly TRBD1 on 5 matching bases. Germline CDR1 and CDR2: LGHNT and FRNRAP. There are 15 residues in the CDR3. The V gene lost 1 base and the J gene lost 0 bases, with 7 bases spanning the gap. The CDR3 DNA reads TGTGCTAGTGGTTTGGCGGGGGGCTCTGGAAACACCATATATTTT. Protein product: CASGLAGGSGNTIYF.

This clonotype has only a few counts. V is TRBV18 and J is TRBJ1-5, with 7 positions matching TRBD1. Unmatched junction bases numbered 1, after V lost 1 base and J lost 1 base. The CDR3 runs to 15 residues. Germline assignment: CDR1 KGHSH and CDR2 LQKENI. The CDR3 sequence is CASSPQTGSNQPQHF. DNA for the CDR3: TGTGCCAGCTCACCACAGACAGGGAGCAATCAGCCCCAGCATTTT.

This clonotype showed up just a few times. V gene TRBV7-8 combines with J gene TRBJ2-1; D gene unclear. CDR3 length equals 14 residues. Per germline, CDR1 SGHVS and CDR2 FQNEAQ. The V gene lost 1 base and the J gene lost 8 bases, with 12 bases spanning the gap. The CDR3 sequence: CASSLEGLTDEQFF. The CDR3 nucleotides are TGTGCCAGCAGCTTAGAAGGTCTTACGGATGAGCAGTTCTTC.

Details on this clonotype: The CDR3 ends on some other residue instead of the conserved phenylalanine or tryptophan, so this is likely a read error. The chain uses TRBV3-1 and TRBJ2-7; 8 nucleotides agree with TRBD1. Looked up from germline, CDR1 is LGHDT and CDR2 is YNNKEL (reference sequence). CDR3 size: 16 residues. V shed 6 bases and J 2 bases; nucleotides not matched to a gene: 12. As DNA, the CDR3 is TGTGCCAGCAGTAGGCCGGGGCAGGGGGCTACCTACGAGCAGTACCTC. Amino acid sequence: CASSRPGQGATYEQYL.